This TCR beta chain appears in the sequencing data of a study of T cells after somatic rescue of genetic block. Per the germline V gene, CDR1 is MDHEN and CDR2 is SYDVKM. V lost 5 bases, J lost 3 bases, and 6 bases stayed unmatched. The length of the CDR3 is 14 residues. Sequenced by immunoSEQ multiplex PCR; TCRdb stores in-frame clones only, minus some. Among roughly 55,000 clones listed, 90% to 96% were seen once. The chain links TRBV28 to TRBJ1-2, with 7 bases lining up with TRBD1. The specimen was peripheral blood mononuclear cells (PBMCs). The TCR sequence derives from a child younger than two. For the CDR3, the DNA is TGTGCCAGCAGTACCGGGACAGACTACTATGGCTACACCTTC. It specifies CASSTGTDYYGYTF.